Reported below is one T cell receptor (beta chain). Its cognate antigen has yet to be identified. Base quality data are lacking; no much larger clone is found one base away. The time point label of this sample denotes: baseline before first vaccination. The vaccinee samples were drawn from two UK trials, COV001 and COV002, one of which was a single-blind randomized controlled phase 2/3 trial testing AZD1222 (ChAdOx1 nCoV-19) in healthy adults. Trial participant PBMC samples were collected at day 0 and day 28 after the second dose for TCRbeta chain sequencing. This entry comes from a study of T cell responses to AZD1222 COVID-19 vaccine (dated by TCRdb to about 2021). In terms of the full investigation: AZD1222 recipients given second doses at about 4 weeks or at about 12 weeks were pooled, since spike-specific TCR depth and breadth were not found to differ between the two schedules. A total of 233 trial participants underwent TCR sequencing, of whom roughly 210 had received two doses of AZD1222 and approximately 25 had received two doses of the MenACWY control vaccine. Trial participants were enrolled by age into subgroups of 18-55, 56-69 and 70-plus years, and 148, 28 and 57 TCR-sequenced participants, respectively, were included in these subgroups. Beyond this particular receptor, the publication reports: The 56-69-year group was small, and its depth increase did not reach significance, likely because of low power. Vaccine-associated CD4 TCRs spanned the whole spike protein, with dominant responses in regions 160-218 and 743-854. Only six AZD1222 recipients were SARS-CoV-2 seropositive at baseline, limiting conclusions about previously exposed vaccinees. After two AZD1222 doses, spike-specific TCR breadth and depth were significantly higher than at day 0 and than in MenACWY recipients. Participants were mostly white British and included more females than males, and it was suggested by the authors that clonal diversity may have been underestimated. Reportedly, almost half of the unique spike-specific TCRs recognized epitopes lying outside the regions that are mutated in the B.1.351 and B.1.1.7 variants. Because no day 14 peak-response samples were available, repertoires were characterized only after the peak T cell response.

Cut back by 4 bases and 0 bases, the V and J ends lie 15 bases apart. CDR1 and CDR2 are read off the germline V gene as SGDLS and YYNGEE. The CDR3 starts with the cysteine, ends with the phenylalanine, and has 16 residues. Just the 48-base CDR3 DNA is kept, in frame starting at base 1. The CDR3 regions of human TCRbeta chains were subjected to immunosequencing. In the authors' own workflow: TCRs in the repertoires were matched against a reference library of SARS-CoV-2-specific TCRs that had been generated with the MIRA antigen-specificity platform. Breadth was defined as the fraction of unique TCRs that were SARS-CoV-2-associated, and depth was defined as the fraction of total T cells that were SARS-CoV-2-associated. Using the MIRA data, every spike-specific TCR was mapped to the spike region that the TCR reacted to and assigned to either a CD4 or a CD8 class. Log10-transformed breadth and depth values were compared by one-way ANOVA with Sidak's multiple comparisons tests. TCRdb retrieved this table from immuneACCESS and kept in-frame rearrangements only. Not all clones are present; in checked studies, unresolved V genes account for under half, and no reason is known for the remainder. That table supplies the V and J calls and clone size; D and trimming were determined from the DNA. This sample holds some 89,000 clones; under 95% were observed only once. The leading ten clones occupy 3% of the sample.

Source: peripheral blood, taken on day 0 of AZD1222 vaccination. The receptor was derived from an adult in good health. This chain is built from TRBV9 and TRBJ2-3, with TRBD2 perhaps the D gene, on 6 matching bases. The CDR3 sequence is CASSLLGTASTDTQYF. In nucleotides, the sequence is TGTGCCAGCAGCCTACTTGGGACTGCTAGCACAGATACGCAGTATTTT. When the CDR3 is completed using the reference TRBV9 and TRBJ2-3 genes on either side, the full variable domain is DSGVTQTPKHLITATGQRVTLRCSPRSGDLSVYWYQQSLDQGLQFLIQYYNGEERAKGNILERFSAQQFPDLHSELNLSSLELGDSALYFCASSLLGTASTDTQYFGPGTRLTVL.